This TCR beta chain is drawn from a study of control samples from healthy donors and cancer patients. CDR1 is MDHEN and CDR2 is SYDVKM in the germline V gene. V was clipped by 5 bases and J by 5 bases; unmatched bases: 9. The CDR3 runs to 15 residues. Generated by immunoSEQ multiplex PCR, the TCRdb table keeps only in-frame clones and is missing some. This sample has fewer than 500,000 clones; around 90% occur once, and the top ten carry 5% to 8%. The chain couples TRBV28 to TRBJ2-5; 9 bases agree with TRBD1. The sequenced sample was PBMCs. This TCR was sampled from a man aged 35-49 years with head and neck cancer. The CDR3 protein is CASSPGTGRVETQYF. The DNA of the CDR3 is TGTGCCAGCAGTCCGGGGACAGGGAGAGTTGAGACCCAGTACTTC.